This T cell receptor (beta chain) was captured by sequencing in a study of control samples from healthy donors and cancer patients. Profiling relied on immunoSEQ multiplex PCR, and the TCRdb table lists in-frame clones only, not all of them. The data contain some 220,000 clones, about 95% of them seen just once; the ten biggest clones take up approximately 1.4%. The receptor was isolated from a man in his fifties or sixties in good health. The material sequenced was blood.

This CDR3 is CASSRALGSGNTIYF. For the CDR3, the DNA is TGCGCCAGCAGCCGGGCCCTTGGATCTGGAAACACCATATATTTT. This rearrangement joins TRBV4-3 to TRBJ1-3; no firm D call. The germline V gene has CDR1 LGHNA and CDR2 YSLEER. Between the trimmed V and J ends, which lost 4 bases and 1 base, there was a span of 11 bases. The CDR3 has 15 residues.